This is a list of T cell receptor beta chains from one sample in a study of identical twins. MiXCR was run by TCRdb on the 5' RACE reads, yielding one entry per CDR3 protein. The sample has 600,000 to 800,000 distinct CDR3 sequences; roughly 20% are singletons. In addition, the sample was reused for a study of T cells expressing NK-cell markers.

Specimen: PBMCs. Receptors were obtained from a woman younger than 30 in good health. CDR3s include the opening cysteine and the closing phenylalanine or tryptophan. Fields, in order: V gene, J gene, CDR3 protein.

V gene: TRBV4-3
J gene: TRBJ2-1
CDR3 protein: CASSLASGKPYNEQFF

V gene: TRBV7-9
J gene: TRBJ2-7
CDR3 protein: CASSSRTGASEQYF

V gene: TRBV9
J gene: TRBJ2-5
CDR3 protein: CASSVELGEETQYF

V gene: TRBV20-1
J gene: TRBJ1-1
CDR3 protein: CSAREQEPIF

V gene: TRBV9
J gene: TRBJ1-1
CDR3 protein: CASSVNSDTEAFF

V gene: TRBV10-3
J gene: TRBJ2-1
CDR3 protein: CAIVETEYNEQFF

V gene: TRBV7-9
J gene: TRBJ2-7
CDR3 protein: CASSPTVAGSREQYF

V gene: TRBV4-2
J gene: TRBJ2-7
CDR3 protein: CASSRGLAGGIYEQYF

V gene: TRBV7-2
J gene: TRBJ2-1
CDR3 protein: CACSSPRTSAHISYNEQFF

V gene: TRBV5-6
J gene: TRBJ1-1
CDR3 protein: CASSLAGGVNTEAFF

V gene: TRBV12-3/TRBV12-4
J gene: TRBJ2-7
CDR3 protein: CASRTSGGTAEQYF

V gene: TRBV12-3/TRBV12-4
J gene: TRBJ2-7
CDR3 protein: CASRRTGSLQQYF

V gene: TRBV4-2
J gene: TRBJ1-5
CDR3 protein: CASSQDGDQPQHF

V gene: TRBV10-3
J gene: TRBJ2-7
CDR3 protein: CAISGSGPSYEQYF

V gene: TRBV29-1
J gene: TRBJ2-5
CDR3 protein: CSVVRTQETQYF

V gene: TRBV9
J gene: TRBJ2-7
CDR3 protein: CASSVSPRPTGTYEQYF

V gene: TRBV2
J gene: TRBJ2-5
CDR3 protein: CASSAEGLAGSVAQYF

V gene: TRBV20-1
J gene: TRBJ2-7
CDR3 protein: CSALGTSRNEQYF

V gene: TRBV20-1
J gene: TRBJ2-7
CDR3 protein: CSASRRLAGGIRTYEQYF

V gene: TRBV11-2
J gene: TRBJ2-7
CDR3 protein: CASSLLQATYYEQYF

V gene: TRBV5-8
J gene: TRBJ2-5
CDR3 protein: CASSGGLEETQYF

V gene: TRBV20-1
J gene: TRBJ1-6
CDR3 protein: CSGSNSYNSPLHF

V gene: TRBV6-1
J gene: TRBJ2-1
CDR3 protein: CASTGSSGGARRNEQFF

V gene: TRBV7-9
J gene: TRBJ2-2
CDR3 protein: CASSFRAGLELFF

V gene: TRBV7-2
J gene: TRBJ2-1
CDR3 protein: CASRVGTSGVNEQFF